These 29 T cell receptor beta chains originate from one sample sequenced in a study of control samples from healthy donors and cancer patients. Measured with immunoSEQ multiplex PCR; TCRdb has only the in-frame clones, and not every one. The sample shows approximately 150,000 clones, roughly 94% of them seen only once. The specimen sequenced was PBMCs. The receptors here all came from a man between 60 and 75 years old with colorectal cancer.

The J gene is TRBJ2-7, the V gene TRBV7-2; D may be TRBD2 (6 bases). Trimming shortened V by 5 bases and J by 2 bases, and 10 bases separated the two germline ends. Germline V gives CDR1 SGHTA, CDR2 FQGNSA. CDR3 length: 13 amino acids. This chain's CDR3 is CASSSGFTYEQYF. The CDR3 DNA reads TGTGCCAGCAGCAGCGGGTTCACCTACGAGCAGTACTTC.

V and J are TRBV7-2 and TRBJ2-5; no reliable D call. The germline CDR1 and CDR2 sequences are SGHTA and FQGNSA. V was cut by 3 bases and J by 9 bases, with 14 bases left in between. This CDR3 is built from 13 residues. CDR3 nucleotides: TGTGCCAGCAGCTTCGGAACAAACGGGCCCCAGTACTTC. It yields the protein CASSFGTNGPQYF.

This clone was recorded once. The chain couples TRBV18 to TRBJ1-5, with 9 bases lining up with TRBD1. This CDR3 has 16 amino acids. The junction had 6 bases not matched to a gene; V was cut back by 4 bases and J by 2 bases. Germline V gives CDR1 KGHSH, CDR2 LQKENI. The CDR3 reads CASSQNTGGRNQPQHF. CDR3 coding DNA: TGTGCCAGCTCACAAAACACAGGGGGCCGCAATCAGCCCCAGCATTTT.

This chain connects TRBV18 to TRBJ1-1; D gene ambiguous. The CDR3 extends over 15 amino acids. CDR1 is KGHSH and CDR2 is LQKENI in the germline V gene. V was trimmed by 0 bases and J by 4 bases, leaving 12 bases between them. DNA of the CDR3: TGTGCCAGCTCACCACCCACCAATTTGGTCACTGAAGCTTTCTTT. Residues: CASSPPTNLVTEAFF. The full variable domain, completed using reference TRBV18 and TRBJ1-1, is NAGVMQNPRHLVRRRGQEARLRCSPMKGHSHVYWYRQLPEEGLKFMVYLQKENIIDESGMPKERFSAEFPKEGPSILRIQQVVRGDSAAYFCASSPPTNLVTEAFFGQGTRLTVV.

The CDR3 DNA is TGCAGCGTTGCACAAAACCAAGAGACCCAGTACTTC. It encodes CSVAQNQETQYF. The gene calls are TRBV29-1 and TRBJ2-5; D call uncertain. The CDR3 totals 12 residues. The germline CDR1 and CDR2 sequences are SQVTM and ANQGSEA. V lost 4 bases to trimming and J lost 0 bases, with 6 bases between them.

The chain is built from TRBV9 and TRBJ2-2; TRBD1 is a possible D gene (7 bases). CDR1 is SGDLS and CDR2 is YYNGEE in the germline V gene. V was clipped by 4 bases and J by 3 bases, with 22 bases between them. The CDR3 spans 18 residues. The CDR3 region is CASSSRGHNGGDTGELFF. The CDR3 DNA sequence: TGTGCCAGCAGCAGTAGGGGGCACAACGGGGGCGACACCGGGGAGCTGTTTTTT.

CDR3 nucleotides: TGCAGCGTTGAAGTAGGTCAAATTTCCGGCGCTGAAGCTTTCTTT. Its protein is CSVEVGQISGAEAFF. The V and J genes are TRBV29-1 and TRBJ1-1; D remains ambiguous. V dropped 1 base and J dropped 6 bases, with 18 bases sitting between them. The germline gives CDR1 SQVTM, CDR2 ANQGSEA. The CDR3 covers 15 residues.

This chain connects TRBV7-2 to TRBJ2-5, with D possibly being TRBD1 (5 bases). The CDR3 extends over 15 amino acids. CDR1 SGHTA and CDR2 FQGNSA come from the germline V gene. V dropped 5 bases and J dropped 1 base, with 14 bases sitting between them. The CDR3 coding sequence is TGTGCCAGCAGCCCGTGGACAAGATCCCAAGAGACCCAGTACTTC. Translating gives CASSPWTRSQETQYF. Full variable domain (rest looked up from reference TRBV7-2 and TRBJ2-5): GAGVSQSPSNKVTEKGKDVELRCDPISGHTALYWYRQSLGQGLEFLIYFQGNSAPDKSGLPSDRFSAERTGGSVSTLTIQRTQQEDSAVYLCASSPWTRSQETQYFGPGTRLLVL.

The chain employs TRBV30 and TRBJ2-1, with D possibly being TRBD2 (6 bases). Germline V gene data show CDR1 as GTSNPN and CDR2 as SVGIG (reference sequence). The CDR3 is 15 residues long. Trimming took off 0 bases at V and 2 bases at J, with 11 bases between the two ends. This chain's CDR3 is CAWSVGGTPYNEQFF. The CDR3 DNA reads TGTGCCTGGAGTGTTGGGGGGACGCCCTACAATGAGCAGTTCTTC.

This chain links TRBV11-2 with TRBJ1-2; D might be TRBD1 (5 bases). Per the germline V gene, CDR1 is SGHAT and CDR2 is FQNNGV. CDR3 length: 15 amino acids. The germline V and J ends were trimmed by 3 bases and 8 bases, with 19 bases remaining between them. The CDR3 is CASSFAEGAGIGYTF. The CDR3, as DNA: TGTGCCAGCAGCTTTGCGGAAGGAGCAGGGATCGGCTACACCTTC.

This clone appeared a single time. J is TRBJ2-3 and V is TRBV29-1; TRBD1 aligns across 8 bases. The V gene end was trimmed by 3 bases and the J gene end by 14 bases; junction bases not matched to a gene: 4. Germline CDR1 is SQVTM and CDR2 is ANQGSEA. The CDR3 has 10 amino acids. The CDR3 spells CSVEDRARYF. In DNA form, the CDR3 reads TGCAGCGTTGAGGACAGGGCACGGTATTTT.

The chain has TRBV19 and TRBJ1-2; D perhaps matches TRBD1 (6 bases). In germline, CDR1 is LNHDA, CDR2 SQIVND (reference sequence). This CDR3 is 14 amino acids long. The V end was cut by 6 bases, the J end by 5 bases, with 16 bases between. DNA for the CDR3: TGTGCCAGTAGATCCCTGACAGGTTTTTATGGCTACACCTTC. It is translated as CASRSLTGFYGYTF.

This clone was counted a single time. In nucleotides, the CDR3 is TGTGCCAGCCGGACAAAGGGGTTCGGGTCGTATGAAGCTTTCTTT. Protein: CASRTKGFGSYEAFF. The rearrangement joins TRBV19 to TRBJ1-1; tentatively, D is TRBD1 (5 bases). CDR3 length equals 15 residues. Germline CDR1 LNHDA, CDR2 SQIVND (reference sequence). Trimming left V 9 bases short and J 7 bases short, with 24 bases between.

The CDR3 bases are TGCAGCGTTGAAGGGACAGATACCTACGAGCAGTACTTC. Translation gives CSVEGTDTYEQYF. V is TRBV29-1 and J is TRBJ2-7, with TRBD1 as a possible D gene (6 bases). The germline CDR1 and CDR2 sequences are SQVTM and ANQGSEA. Trimming cost V 1 base and J 2 bases, with 9 bases left between them. The CDR3 consists of 13 residues.

The chain combines TRBV19 with TRBJ2-7; a weak D match, TRBD1 (5 bases). Trimming stripped 4 bases from V and 0 bases from J, with 10 bases between. This CDR3 has 14 amino acids. The germline V gene encodes CDR1 LNHDA and CDR2 SQIVND (reference sequence). The CDR3 DNA reads as TGTGCCAGTAGTAGGCAGGGTTACTCCTACGAGCAGTACTTC. It translates to CASSRQGYSYEQYF.

The chain couples TRBV7-9 to TRBJ1-1; TRBD1 might be the D (5 bases). Per germline, CDR1 SEHNR and CDR2 FQNEAQ (reference sequence). V shed 4 bases and J shed 7 bases, with 10 bases lying between them. The CDR3 extends over 12 amino acids. Written as DNA, the CDR3 is TGTGCCAGCAGCTCAGGAGGGGATGAAGCTTTCTTT. It codes for CASSSGGDEAFF.

The rearrangement links TRBV15 to TRBJ2-1; D possibly corresponds to TRBD2 (6 bases). V gave up 2 bases and J gave up 7 bases, with 18 bases separating them. The V gene's germline CDR1 is LNHNV and CDR2 YYDKDF (reference sequence). This CDR3 has 16 residues. Here the CDR3 DNA reads TGTGCCACCAGCAGATGGGGCGGGACTCCTGGGAATGAGCAGTTCTTC. Protein product: CATSRWGGTPGNEQFF.

This clone was seen once. The rearrangement uses TRBV6-2 or TRBV6-3 and TRBJ2-3; the match to TRBD1 covers 11 bases. The CDR3 runs 16 residues. Trimming removed 5 bases from V and 5 bases from J; junction bases left unmatched: 9. Germline values: CDR1 MNHEY, CDR2 SVGEGT. The CDR3: CASSPWLGTGGDTQYF. The CDR3 bases are TGTGCCAGCAGTCCGTGGCTCGGGACAGGGGGAGATACGCAGTATTTT.

The chain carries TRBV27 and TRBJ1-2, with 8 bases aligning to TRBD1. J was trimmed by 6 bases and V by 5 bases; bases with no gene match: 5. Per germline, CDR1 MNHEY and CDR2 SMNVEV (reference sequence). The CDR3 is 13 residues long. The CDR3 spells CASSPWTGHGYTF. The CDR3 DNA follows: TGTGCCAGCAGTCCGTGGACAGGGCATGGCTACACCTTC.

The chain couples TRBV30 to TRBJ1-5; possible D gene TRBD1, 6 bases. Germline values: CDR1 GTSNPN, CDR2 SVGIG (reference sequence). V was clipped by 0 bases and J by 4 bases, with 13 bases between them. The CDR3 has 15 residues. The CDR3 spells CAWSVGAGANQPQHF. CDR3 coding DNA: TGTGCCTGGAGTGTAGGAGCGGGGGCTAATCAGCCCCAGCATTTT.

The gene calls are TRBV4-1 and TRBJ1-1; weak D call: TRBD1 (6 bases). Per the germline V gene, CDR1 is MGHRA and CDR2 is YSYEKL. The CDR3 consists of 14 residues. The V end was cut by 1 base, the J end by 3 bases, with 9 bases between. CDR3: CASSQGGGDTEAFF. The CDR3 region has the DNA TGCGCCAGCAGCCAAGGTGGGGGCGACACTGAAGCTTTCTTT.

The chain couples TRBV5-1 to TRBJ1-2; tentative D call: TRBD1 (6 bases). The V gene's germline CDR1 is SGHRS and CDR2 YFSETQ. Trimming shortened V by 2 bases and J by 6 bases, and 17 bases separated the two germline ends. CDR3 size: 15 residues. The CDR3 protein is CASSFEPGHKNGYTF. The CDR3 DNA follows: TGCGCCAGCAGCTTCGAACCGGGACACAAGAATGGCTACACCTTC.

The chain employs TRBV27 and TRBJ1-2; TRBD1 might be the D (6 bases). The CDR3 is made up of 14 amino acids. The germline V gene encodes CDR1 MNHEY and CDR2 SMNVEV (reference sequence). Trimming pared 6 bases from V and 2 bases from J, leaving 13 bases between. CDR3 residues: CASRGRQGNYGYTF. The DNA of the CDR3 is TGTGCCAGCAGGGGAAGGCAGGGGAACTATGGCTACACCTTC.

The gene calls are TRBV5-5 and TRBJ1-2; possible D gene TRBD1, 5 bases. The germline V gene encodes CDR1 SGHKS and CDR2 YYEKEE (reference sequence). The CDR3 spans 14 residues. V shed 4 bases and J shed 3 bases, with 13 bases lying between them. CDR3 nucleotides: TGTGCCAGCAGCCTGGCACGGGGCGACTATGGCTACACCTTC. Protein product: CASSLARGDYGYTF.

The chain recombines TRBV21-1 with TRBJ2-3; the D call of TRBD2 is as the table states it, not checked on the DNA. TRBV21-1 constitutes a pseudogene. This CDR3 region has 16 residues. CDR3 coding DNA: TGTGCCAGCAGCAAAGGGGGACTCTATAACACAGATACGCAGTATTTT. Translating gives CASSKGGLYNTDTQYF.

This chain uses TRBV30 with TRBJ2-5; the D is unclear. The germline CDR1 and CDR2 sequences are GTSNPN and SVGIG (reference sequence). The V end was cut by 3 bases, the J end by 9 bases, with 14 bases between. This CDR3 has 12 residues. Here the CDR3 reads CAWREHNSAQYF. The CDR3 region has the DNA TGTGCCTGGAGAGAACATAACTCGGCCCAGTACTTC. Filled out from reference TRBV30 and TRBJ2-5, the complete variable domain reads SQTIHQWPATLVQPVGSPLSLECTVEGTSNPNLYWYRQAAGRGLQLLFYSVGIGQISSEVPQNLSASRPQDRQFILSSKKLLLSDSGFYLCAWREHNSAQYFGPGTRLLVL.

V and J are TRBV3-1 (or the pseudogene TRBV3-2) and TRBJ2-5, with D unclear. Trimming removed 3 bases from V and 6 bases from J, with 8 bases in between. The CDR3 contains 12 residues. The germline gives CDR1 LGHDT, CDR2 YNNKEL (reference sequence). The CDR3 bases are TGTGCCAGCAGCCATTTGCCCAAGACCCAGTACTTC. It translates to CASSHLPKTQYF.

This rearrangement joins TRBV6-2 or TRBV6-3 to TRBJ1-1; no clear D gene. Trimming cost V 6 bases and J 3 bases, with 17 bases left between them. The CDR3 contains 15 residues. Per the germline V gene, CDR1 is MNHEY and CDR2 is SVGEGT. CDR3 residues: CASSTRGSRDTEAFF. In nucleotides, the CDR3 is TGTGCCAGCAGCACCCGCGGGTCGAGGGACACTGAAGCTTTCTTT.

This chain links TRBV2 with TRBJ2-1; D is unclear. Trimming removed 6 bases from V and 2 bases from J, with 11 bases in between. The length of the CDR3 is 14 residues. CDR1 is SNHLY, CDR2 FYNNEI, per germline. The CDR3, as DNA: TGTGCCAGCAGCCCTCATGACACCTACAATGAGCAGTTCTTC. Translation gives CASSPHDTYNEQFF.